This paragraph covers one TCR beta chain sequence. This clonotype occurred a few times. The antigen this receptor binds is unknown. Qualities for individual bases were not recorded, and no much larger clone is one base off. The sample originates from a study of T cells in Graves' hyperthyroidism and ophthalmopathy (dated by TCRdb to between 2018 and 2021). General notes on the study: Peripheral blood samples were taken at the time of initial diagnosis, prior to any treatment. Prospective prediction of ophthalmopathy was tested in an independent validation cohort of some 20 hyperthyroidism patients and 17 patients who later progressed to ophthalmopathy. The paper describes TCR Vbeta CDR3 sequencing of 135 peripheral blood samples, made up of about 41 ophthalmopathy patients, roughly 75 hyperthyroidism patients and 17 progressor patients. To identify distinguishing TCR V-J signatures, a discovery cohort of around 100 patients was used, comprising 40 to 45 with Graves' ophthalmopathy and 57 with stable Graves' hyperthyroidism. After blood sampling, hyperthyroidism patients were treated with methimazole at a starting dose of 30 mg daily, and ophthalmopathy patients were treated with high-dose intravenous methylprednisolone. Thyroid tissue and blood T-cell repertoires from six Graves' hyperthyroidism patients were also compared in the study. The roughly 90 discovery patients were divided at random into training and test sets in a 7:3 ratio.

The TCR beta CDR3 regions were amplified from the RNA transcripts. The TCR CDR3 was subjected to a first round of RT-PCR using the HTBI primer set and the Qiagen OneStep RT-PCR kit. Libraries were constructed in a second round of multiplex PCR, after which size selection and purification were carried out. The libraries were sequenced on an Illumina HiSeq2000 using paired-end 100 bp reads. In the paper's pipeline: Raw data were processed with SOAPnuke, discarding reads with adapters, uncalled bases, mean Phred below 15, or no exact constant-primer or identifier match. High-quality paired reads were merged with COPE v1.2.5, and unique nucleotide sequences were defined as clonotypes. MiTCR v1.1 was used to align clonotypes to the IMGT TRBV, TRBD and TRBJ reference segments. The analysis was restricted to V-J combinations with a frequency above 0.0001, which together covered 99.2% of the repertoires. The TCS score was defined as F50 (clonal expansion) divided by E x V (chaos), with BLOSUM62-based TCRdist calculated between CDR3 peptides within each V-J. Welch's t-statistics and random forest reduced roughly 530 V-J features to 13, which were used in a naive Bayes classifier (R e1071). TCRdb itself trimmed the public reads at Q25 with fastp, ran MiXCR and retained productive beta chains. Each record represents a unique CDR3 protein, reported with the most common genes and DNA among its rows. TCRdb, not the original authors, processed these V and J calls. The sample has 300,000 to 350,000 distinct CDR3 sequences on record, roughly 18% of them singletons. The ten most abundant clones make up roughly 49% of the sample.

The CDR3 numbers 12 residues from cysteine through phenylalanine. Only the CDR3 portion is preserved as DNA: 36 bases, with reading frame beginning at the first base. Deletion took 6 bases off V and 13 bases off J, with a span of 15 bases between the germline ends. The germline V gene (reference sequence) yields MNHEY for CDR1 and SMNVEV for CDR2. General study outcomes and caveats: Sample size was not statistically predetermined, and investigators were not blinded to group allocation. In validation, the model predicted progression to ophthalmopathy with 65% to 71% sensitivity and roughly 75% specificity, a median of 6.5 months before onset. In cross-validation, a model built on a 13 V-J signature told ophthalmopathy apart from stable hyperthyroidism with 85% to 90% sensitivity and about 81% specificity, and in testing the same model reached 80%/75%. Most expanded thyroid clonotypes (frequency above 0.001) were also found in blood, which suggests that blood repertoires may mirror thyroid immune responses.

A patient counted as having stable Graves' hyperthyroidism if no progression to ophthalmopathy occurred over 18 months of follow-up. The hyperthyroidism patients were between 18 and 65 years old and newly diagnosed, with a disease duration of less than 2 months. Patients with uncontrolled infections, other autoimmune diseases, pregnancy or lactation were excluded. Diagnoses were established on the basis of clinical symptoms, serum thyroxine and TRAb, thyroid ultrasound, and orbital computed tomography. PBMCs were isolated from 7.5 to 10 ml of fresh peripheral blood by Ficoll-Paque density gradient centrifugation. Total RNA was extracted using Trizol reagent, and RNA quality was assessed on an Agilent 2100 Bioanalyzer.

Specimen: blood. The rearranged chain carries TRBV27 and TRBJ2-2, and perhaps TRBD2 as D gene, on 7 matching bases. The sequence was obtained from a woman between 45 and 60 years old with Graves' hyperthyroidism. For the CDR3, the sequence is CASRRVGGLLFF. The nucleotide sequence is TGTGCCAGCAGACGGGTCGGGGGGCTGCTGTTTTTT.